This record covers a single T cell receptor (beta chain). This clone was counted only a few times. Its specific antigen is unknown. Base qualities are not recorded, but no much larger clone differs from it by a single base. The germline V gene (reference sequence) yields MNHEY for CDR1 and SMNVEV for CDR2. Relative to germline, V is missing 6 bases and J is missing 0 bases, with 5 bases of the junction outside any gene match. CDR3 length: 15 amino acids, cysteine to phenylalanine. This entry keeps only the CDR3 DNA: 45 bases, framed from base 1. The data belong to a study of T cell responses to AZD1222 COVID-19 vaccine (dated by TCRdb to about 2021). Regarding the complete study: AZD1222 recipients with second doses at about 4 weeks or about 12 weeks were pooled, because spike-specific TCR depth and breadth did not differ between schedules. A total of 233 trial participants underwent TCR sequencing, of whom some 210 received two doses of AZD1222 and around 25 received two doses of the MenACWY control vaccine. Enrollment into the trials was organized by age into subgroups of 18-55, 56-69 and 70-plus years, and those subgroups contained roughly 160, 29 and 62 TCR-sequenced participants, respectively.

The sample's time point label is to be understood as: baseline before first vaccination. The vaccinee samples were drawn from two UK trials, COV001 and COV002, one of which was a single-blind randomized controlled phase 2/3 trial testing AZD1222 (ChAdOx1 nCoV-19) in healthy adults. Trial participant PBMC samples were collected at day 0 and day 28 after the second dose for TCRbeta chain sequencing. The CDR3 regions of human TCRbeta chains were subjected to immunosequencing. The authors' analysis ran thus. Repertoire TCRs were checked for matches against a reference library of SARS-CoV-2-specific TCRs that had been generated using the MIRA antigen-specificity platform. Breadth meant the fraction of unique TCRs that were SARS-CoV-2-associated, whereas depth meant the fraction of total T cells that were SARS-CoV-2-associated. Using the MIRA data, every spike-specific TCR was mapped to the spike region that the TCR reacted to and assigned to either a CD4 or a CD8 class. Log10-transformed breadth and depth values were compared by one-way ANOVA with Sidak's multiple comparisons tests. The source is immuneACCESS, and TCRdb retained only in-frame sequences with V and J called. Part of the clones is not carried over; for the studies checked, unresolved V genes explain less than half of this, and the remainder is unexplained. The D gene and trimming were derived from the DNA, and the V and J assignments and clone size from that table. This sample comprises approximately 110,000 clones, approximately 85% of them detected only once. The ten top clones hold roughly 6.2% of the sample.

On the study overall, not on this receptor specifically: Participants were mostly white British, with more females than males. The authors suggested clonal diversity may have been underestimated. In the small 56-69-year group, the increase in depth fell short of significance, most likely because of low power. Spike-specific TCR breadth and depth rose significantly after two AZD1222 doses compared with day 0 and with MenACWY recipients. Conclusions about previously exposed vaccinees are limited, since just 6 or 7 AZD1222 recipients were seropositive for SARS-CoV-2 at baseline. The vaccine-associated CD4 TCRs covered the entire spike protein, and the dominant responses fell in regions 160-218 and 743-854. Nearly half of unique spike-specific TCRs reportedly recognized epitopes outside regions mutated in the B.1.351 and B.1.1.7 variants. Because no day 14 peak-response samples were available, repertoires were characterized only after the peak T cell response.

The sequence came from an adult in good health. The starting material was peripheral blood, obtained on day 0 of AZD1222 vaccination. The sequence links TRBV27 to TRBJ2-3, and 8 junction bases match TRBD1. The CDR3 region: CASSPWTGSTDTQYF. The bases are TGTGCCAGCAGCCCCTGGACAGGGAGCACAGATACGCAGTATTTT.